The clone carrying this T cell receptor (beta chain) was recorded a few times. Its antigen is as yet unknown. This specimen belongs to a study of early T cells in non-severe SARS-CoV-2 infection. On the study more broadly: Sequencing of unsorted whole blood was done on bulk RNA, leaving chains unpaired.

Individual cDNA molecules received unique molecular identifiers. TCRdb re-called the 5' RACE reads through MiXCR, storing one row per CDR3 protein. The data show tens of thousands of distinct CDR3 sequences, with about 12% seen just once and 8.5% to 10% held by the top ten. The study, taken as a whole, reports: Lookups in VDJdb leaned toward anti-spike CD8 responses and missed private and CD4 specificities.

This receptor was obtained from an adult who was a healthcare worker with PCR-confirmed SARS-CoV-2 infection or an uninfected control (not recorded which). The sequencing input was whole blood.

The chain's CDR3 is CASSPPGGGETQYF. CDR3 coding DNA: TGTGCCAGCTCACCACCGGGCGGGGGAGAGACCCAGTACTTC. The rearrangement joins TRBV18 to TRBJ2-5; 7 bases are shared with TRBD2. The CDR3 is 14 residues long. Unmatched junction bases numbered 2, after V lost 0 bases and J lost 4 bases. Germline values: CDR1 KGHSH, CDR2 LQKENI. Variable domain in full (rest from reference TRBV18 and TRBJ2-5): NAGVMQNPRHLVRRRGQEARLRCSPMKGHSHVYWYRQLPEEGLKFMVYLQKENIIDESGMPKERFSAEFPKEGPSILRIQQVVRGDSAAYFCASSPPGGGETQYFGPGTRLLVL.